These 10 T cell receptor beta chains were sequenced from one sample in a study of T cell repertoires in cytomegalovirus infection. Their antigens remain unidentified. TCRdb reanalysed the reads using MiXCR and keeps one entry per CDR3 protein. The sample includes about 35,000 distinct CDR3 sequences, roughly half seen only once; the top ten take 90%. Sequencing used CD8+ T cells from cultured PBMCs, obtained from culture after CMV antigen stimulation. These receptor sequences come from a human donor in good health (CMV status not recorded). Some clones in this sample may be carry-over from other donors' samples.

The rearrangement joins TRBV2 to TRBJ2-1; 11 nucleotides line up with TRBD1. CDR1 is SNHLY, CDR2 FYNNEI, per germline. Trimming removed 8 bases from V and 0 bases from J; junction bases left unmatched: 6. The CDR3 is made up of 16 amino acids. CDR3 sequence (DNA): TGTGCCAGCTGGGATGGGACAGGGGGCTCCTACAATGAGCAGTTCTTC. Encoded protein: CASWDGTGGSYNEQFF.

This clonotype turned up a few times. The chain is built from TRBV28 and TRBJ1-2, with a tentative D call TRBD1 (5 bases). V shed 8 bases and J shed 4 bases, with 17 bases lying between them. CDR3 size: 14 residues. Per germline, CDR1 MDHEN and CDR2 SYDVKM. The CDR3 spells CASAGTGNFYGYTF. DNA for the CDR3: TGTGCCAGCGCCGGAACAGGCAACTTCTATGGCTACACCTTC.

At least ten counts were recorded for this clonotype. V usage is TRBV2 and J usage is TRBJ1-5; the D gene is possibly TRBD1 (5 bases). The CDR3 runs to 15 residues. Germline V CDR1 and CDR2: SNHLY, FYNNEI. Deletions cut 8 bases from V and 3 bases from J, with 17 bases between. In DNA form, the CDR3 reads TGTGCCAGCCTCCCGGGACTGCCTCACAATCAGCCCCAGCATTTT. Protein sequence: CASLPGLPHNQPQHF.

The rearrangement links TRBV7-2 to TRBJ2-3, with D uncertain. Trimming pared 5 bases from V and 1 base from J, leaving 10 bases between. Germline V gives CDR1 SGHTA, CDR2 FQGNSA. The CDR3 runs to 14 residues. The CDR3 loop is CASSRDLGTDTQYF. DNA for the CDR3: TGTGCCAGCAGCCGAGACCTAGGCACAGATACGCAGTATTTT.

The chain carries TRBV6-5 and TRBJ2-3; 9 nucleotides line up with TRBD2. V lost 4 bases and J lost 6; bases outside the gene matches: 8. Germline V gene sequence: CDR1 MNHEY, CDR2 SVGAGI. CDR3 size: 15 residues. CDR3: CASSFSGGNGDTQYF. CDR3 in DNA: TGTGCCAGCAGTTTCAGCGGGGGGAACGGGGATACGCAGTATTTT.

There are a few counts of this clonotype. The genes are TRBV12-3 or TRBV12-4 and TRBJ1-2; no definite D call. The CDR3 spans 12 residues. Deletions cut 5 bases from V and 8 bases from J, with 12 bases between. For the CDR3, the DNA is TGTGCCAGCAGTCTGCCCCCGGGAGGCTACACCTTC. Amino acid sequence: CASSLPPGGYTF.

The chain couples TRBV7-4 to TRBJ1-5, with D possibly matching TRBD1 (6 bases). The germline V gene has CDR1 SGHVT and CDR2 SQSDAQ. The CDR3 is 13 residues long. Trimming shortened V by 5 bases and J by 3 bases, and 8 bases separated the two germline ends. The CDR3 DNA is TGTGCCAGCAGCAGGACAGTCAATCAGCCCCAGCATTTT. Translated: CASSRTVNQPQHF. The entire variable domain, with the rest obtained from reference TRBV7-4 and TRBJ1-5, is as follows: GAGVSQSPRYKVAKRGRDVALRCDSISGHVTLYWYRQTLGQGSEVLTYSQSDAQRDKSGRPSGRFSAERPERSVSTLKIQRTEQGDSAVYLCASSRTVNQPQHFGDGTRLSIL.

The chain carries TRBV4-1 and TRBJ2-2; 9 bases align to TRBD1. The CDR3 runs 15 residues. CDR1 and CDR2 (germline): MGHRA, YSYEKL. J was trimmed by 6 bases and V by 6 bases; bases with no gene match: 8. CDR3 nucleotides: TGCGCCAGCAGTGTCGGGACAGGGCGCTCCGGGGAGCTGTTTTTT. This encodes CASSVGTGRSGELFF.

V and J are TRBV29-1 and TRBJ1-2; D gene ambiguous. Between the trimmed V and J ends, which lost 0 bases and 5 bases, there was a span of 22 bases. This CDR3 is built from 17 residues. Germline V CDR1 and CDR2: SQVTM, ANQGSEA. The CDR3 DNA is TGCAGCGTTGAAGATCAGAAAGGTGCTAGAACAGCTTATGGCTACACCTTC. Its protein product is CSVEDQKGARTAYGYTF.

This chain joins TRBV27 and TRBJ1-6, with 8 bases aligning to TRBD1. This CDR3 is built from 15 residues. V trimming: 6 bases; J trimming: 2 bases; junction bases outside the gene matches: 3. Looked up from germline, CDR1 is MNHEY and CDR2 is SMNVEV (reference sequence). The CDR3 reads CASSRDRPYNSPLHF. In nucleotides, the CDR3 is TGTGCCAGCAGCCGGGACAGGCCCTATAATTCACCCCTCCACTTT.